The present T cell receptor beta chain was sequenced within a study of T cells in tumors after PD-1 blockade. Clones were read by immunoSEQ multiplex PCR, and TCRdb kept only the in-frame ones, dropping some. The sample records around 19,000 clones, around 80% being singletons. To note about this clone: A clone one base away is much larger, so this may be a read error.

This CDR3 spans 19 amino acids. The V gene's germline CDR1 is SNHLY and CDR2 FYNNEI. This receptor was identified in a human donor with basal cell carcinoma. The chain joins TRBV2 to TRBJ2-1, with 7 bases fitting TRBD2. The sequencing here drew on PBMCs, taken before anti-PD-1 treatment. CDR3: CACSDGWAGEGSSYNEQFF. The CDR3 coding sequence is TGTGCCTGCAGTGATGGGTGGGCGGGGGAGGGGAGCTCCTACAATGAGCAGTTCTTC.